This T cell receptor beta chain was retrieved from a study of post-analysis software for immune sequencing data (dated by TCRdb to about 2015). Context from the whole study: Recorded disease courses included relapsing-remitting, secondary progressive and progressive-relapsing multiple sclerosis, with some patients lacking subtype annotation. The patient repertoires were set against eleven to twelve previously published healthy control repertoires from donors whose ages ranged from roughly 6 to 27 years. A subset of samples was prepared in parallel using single-end sample barcoding, then pooled and co-amplified after Illumina adapter ligation.

TCR beta repertoires were profiled from peripheral blood of some 13 young patients with multiple sclerosis to demonstrate the VDJtools post-analysis software. The multiple sclerosis patients were children and adolescents between roughly 6 and 15 years of age. Relative to germline, V is missing 7 bases and J is missing 2 bases, with 7 bases of the junction outside any gene match. CDR1 and CDR2 (SGHRS, YFSETQ) derive from the germline V gene. Including cysteine and phenylalanine, the CDR3 has 14 amino acids. The entry retains the CDR3 DNA only, 42 bases that are in frame from base 1. Findings and caveats that apply to the study as a whole: Multiple sclerosis patients had significantly lower normalized Chao1 diversity than controls, a result that suggests substantial peripheral T-cell clonal expansion. Patients showed significantly higher frequencies than controls for a handful of TRBV segments, among them TRBV5-6, TRBV5-1 and TRBV20-1. The multiple sclerosis patient group was slightly younger than the control group. Strong co-clustering of samples prepared in the same batch was shown by direct clustering with F measure, prompting a batch-effect correction.

Library preparation was by PCR. The sequencer was an Illumina HiSeq 2500. To reduce PCR and sequencing biases, unique molecular identifiers were incorporated into the TCR beta cDNA libraries. Every 1 to 10 million input T cells yielded roughly 500,000 cDNA molecules, meaning each molecule approximated one T cell. The patient libraries were prepared and sequenced with the same protocol used for the earlier healthy control dataset. Samples belonging to the same batch were prepared together, multiplexed and sequenced on a shared HiSeq lane. In the paper's pipeline: MIGEC was used to process the raw barcoded reads, and molecular identifier groups with only a single read were discarded before consensus assembly and CDR3 extraction. Clonotype tables were post-analysed with VDJtools, and diversity was normalized by down-sampling all datasets to the smallest sample size. To correct batch-related cross-sample contamination, repertoire overlap clustering matched CDR3 amino acid sequences but not nucleotide sequences. TCRdb trimmed public reads at Q25 via fastp, called clones via MiXCR and kept in-frame beta chains. Duplicate CDR3 protein sequences are folded into a single record with the most common DNA and genes. In this record, the V and J calls reflect TCRdb's handling and not the investigators' own analysis. The sample data list approximately 660,000 distinct CDR3 sequences, and around 64% of these were observed just once. The top ten clonotypes cover about 11% of the sample.

Note on this clonotype: It has no known antigen specificity. Base qualities are not at hand, and no much larger clone is one base apart.

This receptor chain uses TRBV5-1 and TRBJ2-3; TRBD1 lines up with 7 middle nucleotides. The sample comprised blood. This TCR derives from a girl aged 2-10 years with multiple sclerosis. The base sequence is TGCGCCAGCTTGAGGGGGACAGACACAGATACGCAGTATTTT. This gives the protein CASLRGTDTDTQYF.